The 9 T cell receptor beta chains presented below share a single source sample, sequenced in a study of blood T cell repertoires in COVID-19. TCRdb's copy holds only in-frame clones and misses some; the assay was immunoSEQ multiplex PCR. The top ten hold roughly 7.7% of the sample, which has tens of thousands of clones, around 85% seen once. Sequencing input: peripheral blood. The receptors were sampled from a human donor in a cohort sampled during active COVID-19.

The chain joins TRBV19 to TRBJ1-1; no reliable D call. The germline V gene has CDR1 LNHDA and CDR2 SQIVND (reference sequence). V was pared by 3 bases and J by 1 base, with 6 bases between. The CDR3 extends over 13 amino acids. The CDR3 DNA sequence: TGTGCCAGTAGTATTCAGTGGAACACTGAAGCTTTCTTT. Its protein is CASSIQWNTEAFF. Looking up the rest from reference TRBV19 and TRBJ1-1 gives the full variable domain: DGGITQSPKYLFRKEGQNVTLSCEQNLNHDAMYWYRQDPGQGLRLIYYSQIVNDFQKGDIAEGYSVSREKKESFPLTVTSAQKNPTAFYLCASSIQWNTEAFFGQGTRLTVV.

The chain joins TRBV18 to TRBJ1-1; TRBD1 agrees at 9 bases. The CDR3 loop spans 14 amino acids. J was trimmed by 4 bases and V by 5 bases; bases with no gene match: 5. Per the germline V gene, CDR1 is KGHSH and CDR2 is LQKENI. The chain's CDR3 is CASSWGQGATEAFF. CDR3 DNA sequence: TGTGCCAGCTCATGGGGACAGGGCGCCACTGAAGCTTTCTTT.

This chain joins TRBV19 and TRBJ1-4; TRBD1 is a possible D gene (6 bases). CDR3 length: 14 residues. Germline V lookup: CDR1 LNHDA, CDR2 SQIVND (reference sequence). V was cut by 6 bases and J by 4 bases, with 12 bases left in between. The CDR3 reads CASRMTGVNEKLFF. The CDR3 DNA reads TGTGCCAGTAGGATGACAGGCGTTAATGAAAAACTGTTTTTT.

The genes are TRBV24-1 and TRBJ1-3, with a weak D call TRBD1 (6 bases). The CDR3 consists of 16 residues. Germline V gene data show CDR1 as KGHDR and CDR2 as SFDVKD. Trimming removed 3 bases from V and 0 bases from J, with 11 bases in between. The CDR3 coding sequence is TGTGCCACCAGTGATGGCGGGGGCACCTCTGGAAACACCATATATTTT. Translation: CATSDGGGTSGNTIYF.

DNA for the CDR3: TGCGCCAGCAGCGGAGGGGTCGGGTCCACTGAAGCTTTCTTT. Translated, it gives CASSGGVGSTEAFF. The gene calls are TRBV5-1 and TRBJ1-1; maybe TRBD1 (5 bases). V was cut by 4 bases and J by 4 bases, with 14 bases left in between. From germline, CDR1 is SGHRS and CDR2 YFSETQ. CDR3 length: 14 residues.

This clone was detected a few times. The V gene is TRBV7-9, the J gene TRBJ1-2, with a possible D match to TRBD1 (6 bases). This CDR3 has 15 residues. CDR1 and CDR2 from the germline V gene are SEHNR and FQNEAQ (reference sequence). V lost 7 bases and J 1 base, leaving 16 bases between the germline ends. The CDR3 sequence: CASTLGGAYNYGYTF. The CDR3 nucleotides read TGTGCCAGCACCCTCGGGGGGGCTTATAACTATGGCTACACCTTC. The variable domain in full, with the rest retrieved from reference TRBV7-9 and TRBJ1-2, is DTGVSQNPRHKITKRGQNVTFRCDPISEHNRLYWYRQTLGQGPEFLTYFQNEAQLEKSRLLSDRFSAERPKGSFSTLEIQRTEQGDSAMYLCASTLGGAYNYGYTFGSGTRLTVV.

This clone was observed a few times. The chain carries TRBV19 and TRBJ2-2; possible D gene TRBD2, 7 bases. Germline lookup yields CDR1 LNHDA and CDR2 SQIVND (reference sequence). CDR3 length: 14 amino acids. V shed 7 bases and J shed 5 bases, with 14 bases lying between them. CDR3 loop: CASTIGGVTGELFF. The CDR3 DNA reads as TGTGCCAGTACCATAGGGGGGGTAACCGGGGAGCTGTTTTTT.

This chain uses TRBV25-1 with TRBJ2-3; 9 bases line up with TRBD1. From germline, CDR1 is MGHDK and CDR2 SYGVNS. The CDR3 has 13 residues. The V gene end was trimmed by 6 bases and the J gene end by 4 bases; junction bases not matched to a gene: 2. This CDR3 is CASRGQGSDTQYF. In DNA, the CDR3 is TGTGCCAGCAGAGGACAGGGGTCAGATACGCAGTATTTT. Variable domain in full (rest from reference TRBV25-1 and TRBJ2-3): EADIYQTPRYLVIGTGKKITLECSQTMGHDKMYWYQQDPGMELHLIHYSYGVNSTEKGDLSSESTVSRIRTEHFPLTLESARPSHTSQYLCASRGQGSDTQYFGPGTRLTVL.

The CDR3 DNA sequence: TGCGCCAGCAGCCAAGATAGAAGCGGGGGGGTACAAGAGACCCAGTACTTC. Protein product: CASSQDRSGGVQETQYF. The chain has TRBV4-1 and TRBJ2-5; 10 nucleotides line up with TRBD2. V shed 0 bases and J 2 bases; nucleotides not matched to a gene: 6. This CDR3 spans 17 amino acids. The germline V gene encodes CDR1 MGHRA and CDR2 YSYEKL.